This T cell receptor (beta chain) was profiled in a study of graft-versus-host responses after intestinal transplantation. Sequencing was performed with immunoSEQ multiplex PCR; in TCRdb, only in-frame clones are kept and a portion is missing. The sample shows 25,000 to 35,000 clones, 85% to 95% of them seen only once. This specimen was PBMCs, taken about 62 days after intestinal transplant. The source of this sequence is a human patient who received an intestinal transplant, so some T cells may come from the graft donor.

The CDR3 nucleotides read TGTGCCAGCACCAACACCGGGGAGCTGTTTTTT. As protein: CASTNTGELFF. The V and J genes are TRBV7-9 and TRBJ2-2; D remains ambiguous. Germline V gene sequence: CDR1 SEHNR, CDR2 FQNEAQ (reference sequence). This CDR3 comprises 11 residues. The V end lost 7 bases, the J end lost 2 bases, and 2 bases lay between the germline ends.